The text below deals with one TCR beta chain. In the original processing: Reference gene primer amplification gave estimated nucleated cell counts. TCRdb's copy holds only in-frame clones and misses some; the assay was immunoSEQ multiplex PCR. The V and J calls and clone size were taken over from that table, and D and trimming were inferred from the DNA. The table has roughly 290,000 clones, 89% seen once. V gave up 4 bases and J gave up 5 bases; unmatched junction bases: 6. The CDR3 length is 15 residues. The germline gives CDR1 LGHDT, CDR2 YNNKEL (reference sequence). These data originate in a study of blood T cell repertoires in COVID-19. Study background: Sites across the United States, Italy and Spain contributed samples from acute and convalescent COVID-19. Sources were T cells, B-cell-depleted T cells, or PBMCs; the material itself was cDNA or gDNA.

The genes are TRBV3-1 (or the pseudogene TRBV3-2) and TRBJ2-5, with 11 bases identical to TRBD1. Source material: peripheral blood. The sequence derives from a woman aged 55 to 70 with acute or convalescent COVID-19. The CDR3 DNA follows: TGTGCCAGCAGCCGGCGGACAGGGGGCAGGGAGACCCAGTACTTC. Translating it yields CASSRRTGGRETQYF.